This T cell receptor beta chain derives from a study of T cells in Graves' hyperthyroidism and ophthalmopathy. Study overall: It was at initial diagnosis, before any treatment, that peripheral blood was collected.

The V end lost 1 base, the J end lost 8 bases, and 14 bases lay between the germline ends. Germline-derived CDR1 and CDR2 are MGHDK and SYGVNS. The CDR3 runs to 15 residues. Individuals with ophthalmopathy presented a Clinical Activity Score of at least 3, a NOSPECS grade of at least 4 and a duration under 3 months. Fresh peripheral blood, roughly 10 ml, was the source of the PBMCs. RNA transcripts provided the source from which TCR beta CDR3 regions were amplified. RT-PCR in the first round (using the HTBI primer set) targeted the TCR CDR3. TCRdb re-derived calls from the multiplex PCR reads in MiXCR, one entry per CDR3 protein. The sample includes about 640,000 distinct CDR3 sequences, about a fifth of them seen just once. Whole-study findings and limits: Ophthalmopathy was identified by the model a median around 6 months ahead of onset.

Comment on this clonotype: Its cognate antigen is unknown.

The TCR was taken from a young man with Graves' ophthalmopathy. The specimen sequenced was blood. This chain links TRBV25-1 with TRBJ1-4; D is ambiguous. The DNA for the CDR3 is TGTGCCAGCAGTGAATTGTATGGTTTTACCGAAAAACTGTTTTTT. Amino acids: CASSELYGFTEKLFF.